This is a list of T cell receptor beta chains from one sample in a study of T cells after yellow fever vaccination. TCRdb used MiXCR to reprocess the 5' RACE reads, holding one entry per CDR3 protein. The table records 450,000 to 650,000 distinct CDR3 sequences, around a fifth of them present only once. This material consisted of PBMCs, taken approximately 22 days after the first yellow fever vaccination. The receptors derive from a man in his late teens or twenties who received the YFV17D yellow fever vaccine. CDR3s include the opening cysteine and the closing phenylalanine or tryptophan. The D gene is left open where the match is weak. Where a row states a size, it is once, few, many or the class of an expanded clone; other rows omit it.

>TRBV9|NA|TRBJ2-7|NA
TGTGCCAGCAGCGTAGATCCAGGACCCTCCTACGAGCAGTACTTC
CASSVDPGPSYEQYF
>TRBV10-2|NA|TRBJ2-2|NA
TGCGCCAGCAGTGTGTGGGGGACGACCGGGGAGCTGTTTTTT
CASSVWGTTGELFF
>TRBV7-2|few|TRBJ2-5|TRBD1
TGTGCCAGCAGCCCACGTTCAGGGGGCGGGGAGACCCAGTACTTC
CASSPRSGGGETQYF
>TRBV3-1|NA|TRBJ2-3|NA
TGTGCCAGCAGCCAAGATAGTGGGACTGCAGCTTATTTT
CASSQDSGTAAYF
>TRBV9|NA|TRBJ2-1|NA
TGTGCCAGCAGCCCAGGACCGGAACGGCAGTTCTTC
CASSPGPERQFF
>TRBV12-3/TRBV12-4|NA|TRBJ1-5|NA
TGTGCCAGCAGCCGCGGGACGGCCAATCAGCCCCAGCATTTT
CASSRGTANQPQHF
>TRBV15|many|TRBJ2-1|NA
TGTGCCACCAGCAGAGCCCTCGGACGCAATGAGCAGTTCTTC
CATSRALGRNEQFF
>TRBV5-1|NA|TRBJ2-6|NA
TGCGCCAGCAGCCTAAACAGGGCTGGGGCCAACGTCCTGACTTTC
CASSLNRAGANVLTF
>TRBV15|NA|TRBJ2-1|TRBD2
TGTGCCACCAGCGGTGGCGGGGGGAAGCAGTTCTTC
CATSGGGGKQFF
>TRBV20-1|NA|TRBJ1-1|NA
TGCAGTGCCGCGCGCGTTCAGGGAATTACTGAAGCTTTCTTT
CSAARVQGITEAFF
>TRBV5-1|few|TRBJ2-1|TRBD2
TGCGCCAGCAGCCGACGAGCGGGGAGGGAAAATGAGCAGTTCTTC
CASSRRAGRENEQFF
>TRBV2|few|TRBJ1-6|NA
TGTGCCAGCAGTGGCTTCCAGGGGATGCCTCCGAGTTCACCCCTCCACTTT
CASSGFQGMPPSSPLHF
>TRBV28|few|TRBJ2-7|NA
TGTGCCAGCACTCCCAACGTCGCCCAGCAGTACTTC
CASTPNVAQQYF
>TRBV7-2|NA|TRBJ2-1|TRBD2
TGTGCCAGCAGACGGACTAGCGGGGGCTTTAATGAGCAGTTCTTC
CASRRTSGGFNEQFF
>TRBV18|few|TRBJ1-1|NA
TGTGCCAGCTCACCCCAGGGGATGAACACTGAAGCTTTCTTT
CASSPQGMNTEAFF
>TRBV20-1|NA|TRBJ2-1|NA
TGCAGTGCTAGAGATTTCTTTGGGTACGCAGGGGACAATGAGCAGTTCTTC
CSARDFFGYAGDNEQFF
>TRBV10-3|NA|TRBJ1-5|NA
TGTGCCATCAGTGAGGCAGGTTCCAATCAGCCCCAGCATTTT
CAISEAGSNQPQHF
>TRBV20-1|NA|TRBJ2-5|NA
TGCAGTGCTAGAGTGACAGGCGTCGAGACCCAGTACTTC
CSARVTGVETQYF
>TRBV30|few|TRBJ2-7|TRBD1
TGTGCCTGGAGTGCCAAGGACAGGGGGTCTGGCTACGAGCAGTACTTC
CAWSAKDRGSGYEQYF
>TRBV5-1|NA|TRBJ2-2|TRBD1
TGCGCCAGCGCGGACAGGATTAACACCGGGGAGCTGTTTTTT
CASADRINTGELFF
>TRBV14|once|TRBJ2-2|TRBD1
TGTGCCAGCAGCCAGGCAGGGGGCCTTCTCGGGGAGCTGTTTTTT
CASSQAGGLLGELFF
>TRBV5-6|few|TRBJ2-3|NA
TGTGCCAGCAGCTTACCGGCTGGGACAGATACGCAGTATTTT
CASSLPAGTDTQYF
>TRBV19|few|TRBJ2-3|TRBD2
TGTGCCAGTAGTATAGCAGGTGGCGGGAGAGATACGCAGTATTTT
CASSIAGGGRDTQYF
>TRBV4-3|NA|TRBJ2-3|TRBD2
TGCGCCAGCAGCCAAGAAGGGATAGCGGGGGATACAGATACGCAGTATTTT
CASSQEGIAGDTDTQYF
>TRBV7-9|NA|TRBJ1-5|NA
TGTGCCAGCGGCGGGGTAGGCAATCAGCCCCAGCATTTT
CASGGVGNQPQHF
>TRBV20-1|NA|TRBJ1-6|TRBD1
TGCAGTGCTAGGGTAGACAGGGAAGGCTCACCCCTCCACTTT
CSARVDREGSPLHF
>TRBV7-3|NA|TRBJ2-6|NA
TGTGCCAGCAGCTCTACCCGGGCTGGGGCCAACGTCCTGACTTTC
CASSSTRAGANVLTF
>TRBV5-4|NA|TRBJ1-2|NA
TGTGCCAGCAGCTCGACGAAGGGTCCCTATGGCTACACCTTC
CASSSTKGPYGYTF
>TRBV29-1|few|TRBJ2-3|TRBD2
TGCAGCGTGGGACTAGACACAGATACGCAGTATTTT
CSVGLDTDTQYF